These 5 T cell receptor beta chains came from one sample sequenced in a study of blood T cell repertoires in COVID-19. Here immunoSEQ multiplex PCR was the method, and the copy in TCRdb shows in-frame clones only, minus some. The sample yields roughly 410,000 clones, about 89% seen once. Sequenced sample: peripheral blood. The receptor set was obtained from a woman in her thirties or forties with COVID-19, enrolled during active disease.

The chain couples TRBV7-9 to TRBJ2-1; 9 nucleotides match TRBD2. The CDR3 has 16 residues. The trim removed 2 bases at V and 2 bases at J, leaving 4 bases unmatched. Germline V CDR1 and CDR2: SEHNR, FQNEAQ (reference sequence). The CDR3 region has the DNA TGTGCCAGCAGCTTAAACCTAGCGGGAACCTACAATGAGCAGTTCTTC. This sequence encodes CASSLNLAGTYNEQFF. The variable domain in full, completed from reference TRBV7-9 and TRBJ2-1, reads DTGVSQNPRHKITKRGQNVTFRCDPISEHNRLYWYRQTLGQGPEFLTYFQNEAQLEKSRLLSDRFSAERPKGSFSTLEIQRTEQGDSAMYLCASSLNLAGTYNEQFFGPGTRLTVL.

The chain recombines TRBV24-1 with TRBJ1-2, with 7 bases fitting TRBD1. V lost 3 bases and J lost 7; bases outside the gene matches: 10. This CDR3 has 15 residues. CDR1 and CDR2 from the germline V gene are KGHDR and SFDVKD. CDR3 region: CATSDRDRVHGGYTF. For the CDR3, the DNA is TGTGCCACCAGTGATCGTGACAGGGTCCATGGTGGCTACACCTTC.

The genes are TRBV3-1 (or the pseudogene TRBV3-2) and TRBJ1-6; D may be TRBD1 (6 bases). CDR3 length: 18 amino acids. CDR1 is LGHDT and CDR2 is YNNKEL in the germline V gene (reference sequence). The V and J ends lost 1 base and 7 bases respectively, with 20 bases between them. CDR3: CASSQVGQGIYANSPLHF. The DNA for the CDR3 is TGTGCCAGCAGCCAAGTAGGGCAGGGGATTTACGCAAATTCACCCCTCCACTTT.

The gene calls are TRBV20-1 and TRBJ1-1, with no clear D. Germline assignment: CDR1 DFQATT and CDR2 SNEGSKA (reference sequence). The CDR3 is made up of 11 amino acids. Trimming shortened V by 3 bases and J by 9 bases, and 11 bases separated the two germline ends. Here the CDR3 DNA reads TGCAGTGCTAGTGGAGGGAGTAAAGCTTTCTTT. It yields the protein CSASGGSKAFF.

This chain links TRBV28 with TRBJ2-4; D is perhaps TRBD2 (6 bases). CDR3 length: 14 amino acids. Germline CDR1 is MDHEN and CDR2 is SYDVKM. V lost 2 bases to trimming and J lost 7 bases, with 12 bases between them. The CDR3 protein is CASSLRGKANIQYF. The CDR3 nucleotides are TGTGCCAGCAGTTTACGGGGGAAGGCTAACATTCAGTACTTC.